This entry concerns a single T cell receptor beta chain. Its target is unknown. The data stem from a study of chemoradiotherapy in HPV16-positive cancers. Whole-study results and caveats: For HPV16-positive patients, expanding HPV-responsive T cells associated with longer recurrence-free survival.

The CDR3 is made up of 17 amino acids. Germline-derived CDR1 and CDR2 are LNHDA and SQIVND (reference sequence). Trimming took 2 bases from V and 4 from J; bases not matched to a gene: 13. Using immunoSEQ multiplex PCR, the repertoire was profiled, and TCRdb retains in-frame clones only, with some absent. Here the sample spans a few thousand clones, 88% being singletons. The sequence was obtained from a human donor with HPV-associated anogenital cancer. Sequenced here: blood, sampled from a patient who underwent chemoradiotherapy. This chain uses TRBV19 with TRBJ1-2, with 7 nucleotides matching TRBD1. CDR3 DNA: TGTGCCAGTAGTATAAAGGACAGGATGGAGCTACGCTATGGCTACACCTTC. Its protein is CASSIKDRMELRYGYTF.